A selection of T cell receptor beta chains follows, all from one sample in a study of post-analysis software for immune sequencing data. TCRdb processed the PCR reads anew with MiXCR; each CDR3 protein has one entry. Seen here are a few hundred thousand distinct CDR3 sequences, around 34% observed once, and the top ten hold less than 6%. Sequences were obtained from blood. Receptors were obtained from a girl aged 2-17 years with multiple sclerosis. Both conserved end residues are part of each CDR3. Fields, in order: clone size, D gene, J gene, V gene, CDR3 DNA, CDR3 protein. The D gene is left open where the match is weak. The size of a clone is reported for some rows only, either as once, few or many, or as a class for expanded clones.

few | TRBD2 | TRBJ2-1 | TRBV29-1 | TGCAGCGCCAGCGGGGGGCGTACCTACAATGAGCAGTTCTTC | CSASGGRTYNEQFF
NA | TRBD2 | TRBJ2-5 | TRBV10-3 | TGTGCCATCAGTGAGGTCGCTAGCGGGGCCGTAGGGGAGACCCAGTACTTC | CAISEVASGAVGETQYF
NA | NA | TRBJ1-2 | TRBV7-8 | TGTGCCCGCAGCATAGATAGACAGATCGACTACACCTTC | CARSIDRQIDYTF
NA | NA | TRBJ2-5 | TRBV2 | TGTGCCAGCAGTAACGTACAGAAGGGATCCGCGGGTGAGCAGTACTTC | CASSNVQKGSAGEQYF
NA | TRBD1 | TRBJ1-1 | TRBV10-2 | TGCGCCAGCAGTGACGTAAGGACAGGGGGAAACACTGAAGCTTTCTTT | CASSDVRTGGNTEAFF
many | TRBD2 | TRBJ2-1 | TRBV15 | TGTGCCACCAGCAGAGACCCTAGCGGCAATGAGCAGTTCTTC | CATSRDPSGNEQFF
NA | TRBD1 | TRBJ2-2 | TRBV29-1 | TGCAGCGTTGAATTAACTCTCGCCGGGACAGGGGGCAGAGGCACCGGGGAGCTGTTTTTT | CSVELTLAGTGGRGTGELFF
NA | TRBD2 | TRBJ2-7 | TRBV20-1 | TGCAGTGCCAGGACTAGCGGGGGGCCATCCTACGAGCAGTACTTC | CSARTSGGPSYEQYF
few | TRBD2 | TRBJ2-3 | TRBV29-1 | TGCAGCGCACGGACCCGACTAGCGGGGGTTACGCAGTATTTT | CSARTRLAGVTQYF
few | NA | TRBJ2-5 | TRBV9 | TGTGCCAGCAGCGAAACGGAAGAGACCCAGTACTTC | CASSETEETQYF
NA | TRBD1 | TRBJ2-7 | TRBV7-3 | TGTGCCAGCAGCTTATGGGGGACAGGGGTCTCCTACGAGCAGTACTTC | CASSLWGTGVSYEQYF
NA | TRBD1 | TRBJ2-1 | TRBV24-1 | TGTGCCACCAGTGATCCACAGGGGCCACTCTCCTACAATGAGCAGTTCTTC | CATSDPQGPLSYNEQFF
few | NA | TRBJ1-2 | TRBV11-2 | TGTGCCGGCACCCCAACGGTCGGGGGCATCCCTAACTATGGCTACACCTTC | CAGTPTVGGIPNYGYTF
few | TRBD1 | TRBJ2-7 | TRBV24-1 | TGTGCCACCAGTGAGGCCAGACAGGGGGAAGAGCAGTACTTC | CATSEARQGEEQYF
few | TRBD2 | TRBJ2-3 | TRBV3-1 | TGTGCCAGCAGCTCCTGGCGGGGGGATCTAAGCACAGATACGCAGTATTTT | CASSSWRGDLSTDTQYF
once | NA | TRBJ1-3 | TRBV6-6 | TGTGCCAGCAGTTACTCCGCGAGCTCTGGAAACACCATATATTTT | CASSYSASSGNTIYF
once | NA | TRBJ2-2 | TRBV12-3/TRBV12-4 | TGTGCCAGCAGTTTACTCGGGAACACCGGGGAGCTGTTTTTT | CASSLLGNTGELFF
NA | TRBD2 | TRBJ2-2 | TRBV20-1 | TGCAGTGCTACTCCCTCGGGACTAGCCACCGGGGAGCTGTTTTTT | CSATPSGLATGELFF
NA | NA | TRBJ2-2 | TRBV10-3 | TGTGCCATCAGTGAGGCGGGGAACACCGGGGAGCTGTTTTTT | CAISEAGNTGELFF
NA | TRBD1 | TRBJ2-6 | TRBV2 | TGTGCCAGCCGCCGGGACAGGGGGGTTCCAGGGGCCAACGTCCTGACTTTC | CASRRDRGVPGANVLTF
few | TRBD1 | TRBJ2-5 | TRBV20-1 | TGCAGTGCCCCCCAGGGGGTGGAAGAGACCCAGTACTTC | CSAPQGVEETQYF
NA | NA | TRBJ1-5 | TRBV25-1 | TGTGCCAGCAGTGAATTGGGTCAGCAAGAGGGGGGCAATCAGCCCCAGCATTTT | CASSELGQQEGGNQPQHF
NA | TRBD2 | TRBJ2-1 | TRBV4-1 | TGCGCCAGCAGCCACCATAGCGGGGTGGTCAATGAGCAGTTCTTC | CASSHHSGVVNEQFF
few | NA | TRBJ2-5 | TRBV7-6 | TGTGCCAGCAGCTTAGAAGGGCTAGCCGAGACCCAGTACTTC | CASSLEGLAETQYF
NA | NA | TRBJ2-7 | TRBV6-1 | TGTGCCAGCGGGGACGACGCCGCCTACGAGCAGTACTTC | CASGDDAAYEQYF
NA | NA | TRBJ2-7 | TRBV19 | TGTGCCAGTAGTGCTCCCGGGGAGAAGCACGAGCAGTACTTC | CASSAPGEKHEQYF
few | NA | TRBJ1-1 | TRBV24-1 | TGTGCCACCAGCGCCCGGGGCCTGAACACTGAAGCTTTCTTT | CATSARGLNTEAFF
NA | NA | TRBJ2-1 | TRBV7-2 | TGTGCCAGCAGCGGCCCCCCGGGACTGAGCTCCTACAATGAGCAGTTCTTC | CASSGPPGLSSYNEQFF
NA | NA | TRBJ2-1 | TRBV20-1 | TGCAGTGCTAGGGACCCAGGGTTTCGGGAGCAGTTCTTC | CSARDPGFREQFF
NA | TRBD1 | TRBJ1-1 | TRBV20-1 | TGCAGTGCTAGAGGGGACAGCGAAGCTTTCTTT | CSARGDSEAFF
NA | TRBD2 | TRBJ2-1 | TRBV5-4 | TGTGCCAGCAGCCCCGAGCGGGGGGGCCGAGAGACCCAGTTCTTC | CASSPERGGRETQFF
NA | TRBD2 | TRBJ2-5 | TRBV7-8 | TGTGCCAGCAGTCACTGGACTAGCGGGGAAGAGACCCAGTACTTC | CASSHWTSGEETQYF
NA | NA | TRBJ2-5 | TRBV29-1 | TGCAGCGTTCTCGTCGGAGGAGAGACCCAGTACTTC | CSVLVGGETQYF
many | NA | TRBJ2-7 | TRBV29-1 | TGCAGCGTTGCCGAGTACGAGCAGTACTTC | CSVAEYEQYF
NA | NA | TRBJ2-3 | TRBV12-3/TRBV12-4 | TGTGCCACACGTCCGACAGGGACTGGGGATACGCAGTATTTT | CATRPTGTGDTQYF
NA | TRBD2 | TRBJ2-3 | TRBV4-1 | TGCGCCAGCAGCCACCGCCTGGCTAGCGGGGAGCCAGATACGCAGTATTTT | CASSHRLASGEPDTQYF
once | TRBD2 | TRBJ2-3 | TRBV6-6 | TGTGCCAGCACCCGACCGGGACTAGCCACAGGTACGCAGTATTTT | CASTRPGLATGTQYF
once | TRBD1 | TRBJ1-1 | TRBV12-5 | TGTGCTAGTGGTACGACAGGGGGCTCTCGGGTTACTGAAGCTTTCTTT | CASGTTGGSRVTEAFF
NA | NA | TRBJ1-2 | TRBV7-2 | TGTGCCAGCAGTCGCAACCACAGGGTCTCCTATGGCTACACCTTC | CASSRNHRVSYGYTF
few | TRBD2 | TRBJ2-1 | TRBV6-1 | TGTGCCAGCAGCCGTGGGACTAGCGGGGGCTTTTACAATGAGCAGTTCTTC | CASSRGTSGGFYNEQFF
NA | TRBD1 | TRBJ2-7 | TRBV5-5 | TGTGCCAGCAGCTCCGGGACAGCCAAAACCTACGAGCAGTACTTC | CASSSGTAKTYEQYF
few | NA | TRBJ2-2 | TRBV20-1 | TGCAGTGCTCCCGGGACATTGAACACCGGGGAGCTGTTTTTT | CSAPGTLNTGELFF
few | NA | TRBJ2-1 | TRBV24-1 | TGTGCCACCAGTGATTCGACACCGTACAATGAGCAGTTCTTC | CATSDSTPYNEQFF
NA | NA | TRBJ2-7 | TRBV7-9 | TGTGCCAGCAGCCAGTCCGGATACGAGCAGTACTTC | CASSQSGYEQYF
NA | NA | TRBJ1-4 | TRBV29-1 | TGCAGCGTGAAGACAGGATCGCGTGAAAAACTGTTTTTT | CSVKTGSREKLFF
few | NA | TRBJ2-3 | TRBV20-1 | TGCAGTGCTCCACCACCCCTCTCTCGGGGTACGCAGTATTTT | CSAPPPLSRGTQYF
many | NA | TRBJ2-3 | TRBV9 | TGTGCCAGCAGCCCCGGCCCCGGGGGATCCACAGATACGCAGTATTTT | CASSPGPGGSTDTQYF